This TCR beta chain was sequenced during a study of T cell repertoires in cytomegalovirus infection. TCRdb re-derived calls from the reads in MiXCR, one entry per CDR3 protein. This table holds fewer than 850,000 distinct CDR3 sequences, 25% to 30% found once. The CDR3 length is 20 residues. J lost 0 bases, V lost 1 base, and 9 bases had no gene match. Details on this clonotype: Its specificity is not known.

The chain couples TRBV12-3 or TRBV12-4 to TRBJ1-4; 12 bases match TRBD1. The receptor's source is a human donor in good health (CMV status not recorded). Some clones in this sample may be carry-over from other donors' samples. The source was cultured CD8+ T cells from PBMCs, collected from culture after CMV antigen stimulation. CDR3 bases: TGTGCCAGCAGTTTAGAGCCTTCCGGGACAGGGGGCACAACTAATGAAAAACTGTTTTTT. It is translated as CASSLEPSGTGGTTNEKLFF.